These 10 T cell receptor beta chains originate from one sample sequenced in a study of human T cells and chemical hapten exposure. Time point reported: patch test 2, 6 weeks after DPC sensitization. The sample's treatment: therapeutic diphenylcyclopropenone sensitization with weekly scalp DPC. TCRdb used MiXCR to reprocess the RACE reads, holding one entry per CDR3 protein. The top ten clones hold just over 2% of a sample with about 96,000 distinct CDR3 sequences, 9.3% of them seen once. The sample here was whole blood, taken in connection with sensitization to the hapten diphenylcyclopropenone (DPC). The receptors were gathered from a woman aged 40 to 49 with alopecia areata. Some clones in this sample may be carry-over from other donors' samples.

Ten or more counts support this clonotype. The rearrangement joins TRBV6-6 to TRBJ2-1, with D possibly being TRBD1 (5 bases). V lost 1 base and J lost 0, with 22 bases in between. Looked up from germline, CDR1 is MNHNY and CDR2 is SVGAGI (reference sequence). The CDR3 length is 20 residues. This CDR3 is CASSYYWPSARTSSYNEQFF. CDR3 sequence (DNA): TGTGCCAGCAGTTACTATTGGCCGAGTGCGCGGACAAGCTCCTACAATGAGCAGTTCTTC.

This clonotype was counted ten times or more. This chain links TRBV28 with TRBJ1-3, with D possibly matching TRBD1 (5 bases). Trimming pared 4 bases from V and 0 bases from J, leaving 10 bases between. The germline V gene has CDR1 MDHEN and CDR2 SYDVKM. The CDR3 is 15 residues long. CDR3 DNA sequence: TGTGCCAGCAGTTCCCCGACAGCCTCTGGAAACACCATATATTTT. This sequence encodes CASSSPTASGNTIYF.

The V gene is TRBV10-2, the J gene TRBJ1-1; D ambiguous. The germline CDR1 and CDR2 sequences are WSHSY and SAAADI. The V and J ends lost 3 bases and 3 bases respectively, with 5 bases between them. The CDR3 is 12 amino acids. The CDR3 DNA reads TGCGCCAGCAGTGAAACCTACACTGAAGCTTTCTTT. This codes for CASSETYTEAFF.

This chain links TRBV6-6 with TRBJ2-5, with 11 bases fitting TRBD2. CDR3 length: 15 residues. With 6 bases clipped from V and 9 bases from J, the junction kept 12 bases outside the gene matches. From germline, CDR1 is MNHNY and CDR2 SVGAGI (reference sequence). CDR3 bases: TGTGCCAGCAGGGAGACTAGCGGGGCATATGGGGCCCAGTACTTC. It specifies CASRETSGAYGAQYF.

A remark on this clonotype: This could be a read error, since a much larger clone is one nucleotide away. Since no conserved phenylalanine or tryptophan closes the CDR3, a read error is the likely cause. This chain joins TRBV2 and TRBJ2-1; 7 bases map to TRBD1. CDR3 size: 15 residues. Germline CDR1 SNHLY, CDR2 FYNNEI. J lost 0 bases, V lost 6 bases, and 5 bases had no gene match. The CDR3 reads CASRGSGGSYNEQFS. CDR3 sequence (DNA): TGTGCCAGCAGAGGCTCAGGGGGCTCCTACAATGAGCAGTTCTCC.

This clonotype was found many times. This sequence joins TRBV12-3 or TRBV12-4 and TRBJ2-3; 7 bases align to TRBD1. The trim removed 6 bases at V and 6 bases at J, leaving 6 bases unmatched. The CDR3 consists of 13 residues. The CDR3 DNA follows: TGTGCCAGCAGAAAGGGGGCGGCGGATACGCAGTATTTT. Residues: CASRKGAADTQYF.

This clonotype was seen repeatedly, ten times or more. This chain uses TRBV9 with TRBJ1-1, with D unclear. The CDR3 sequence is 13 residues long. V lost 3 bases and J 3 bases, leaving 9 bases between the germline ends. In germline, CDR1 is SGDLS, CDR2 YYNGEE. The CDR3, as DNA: TGTGCCAGCAGCGCAGGAGCCGACACTGAAGCTTTCTTT. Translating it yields CASSAGADTEAFF.

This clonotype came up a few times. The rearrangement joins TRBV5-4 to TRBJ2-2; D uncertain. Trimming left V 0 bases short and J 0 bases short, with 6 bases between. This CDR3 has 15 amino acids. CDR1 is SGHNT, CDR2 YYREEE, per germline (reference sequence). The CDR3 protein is CASSLGSSNTGELFF. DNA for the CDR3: TGTGCCAGCAGCTTGGGGAGTTCGAACACCGGGGAGCTGTTTTTT.

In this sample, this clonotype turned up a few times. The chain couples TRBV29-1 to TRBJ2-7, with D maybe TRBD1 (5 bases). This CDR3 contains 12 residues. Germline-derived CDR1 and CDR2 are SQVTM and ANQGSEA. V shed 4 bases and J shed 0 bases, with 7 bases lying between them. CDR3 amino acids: CSVVTGSYEQYF. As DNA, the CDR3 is TGCAGCGTTGTTACAGGCTCCTACGAGCAGTACTTC.

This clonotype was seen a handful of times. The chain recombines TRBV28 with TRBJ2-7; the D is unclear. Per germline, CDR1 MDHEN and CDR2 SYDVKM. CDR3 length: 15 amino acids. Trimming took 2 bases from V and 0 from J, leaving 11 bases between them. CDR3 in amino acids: CASSLRWGSSYEQYF. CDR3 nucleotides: TGTGCCAGCAGTTTACGATGGGGAAGCTCCTACGAGCAGTACTTC.